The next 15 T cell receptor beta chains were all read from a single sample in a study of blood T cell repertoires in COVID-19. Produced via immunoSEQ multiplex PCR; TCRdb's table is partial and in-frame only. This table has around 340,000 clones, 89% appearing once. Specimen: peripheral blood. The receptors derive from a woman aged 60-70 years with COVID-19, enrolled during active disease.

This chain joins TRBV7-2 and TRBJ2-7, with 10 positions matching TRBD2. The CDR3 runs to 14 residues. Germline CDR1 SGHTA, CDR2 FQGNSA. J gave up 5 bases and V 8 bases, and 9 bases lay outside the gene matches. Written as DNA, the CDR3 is TGTGCCAGCCGGGCGAGCGGGGGGGTCAACGAGCAGTACTTC. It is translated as CASRASGGVNEQYF. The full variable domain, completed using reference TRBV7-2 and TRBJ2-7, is GAGVSQSPSNKVTEKGKDVELRCDPISGHTALYWYRQSLGQGLEFLIYFQGNSAPDKSGLPSDRFSAERTGGSVSTLTIQRTQQEDSAVYLCASRASGGVNEQYFGPGTRLTVT.

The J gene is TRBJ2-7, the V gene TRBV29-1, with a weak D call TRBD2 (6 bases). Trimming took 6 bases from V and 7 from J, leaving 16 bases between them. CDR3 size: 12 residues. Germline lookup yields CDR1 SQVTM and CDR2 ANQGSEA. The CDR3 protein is CSVVKPRGEQYF. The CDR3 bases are TGCAGCGTCGTTAAACCCCGGGGGGAGCAGTACTTC.

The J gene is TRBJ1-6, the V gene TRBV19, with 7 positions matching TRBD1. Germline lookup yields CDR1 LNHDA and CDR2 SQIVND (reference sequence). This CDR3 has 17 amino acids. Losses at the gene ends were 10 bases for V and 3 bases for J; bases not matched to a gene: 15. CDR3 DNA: TGTGCCACACGCCCTAAAGGGGGCCTCGACTATAATTCACCCCTCCACTTT. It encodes CATRPKGGLDYNSPLHF.

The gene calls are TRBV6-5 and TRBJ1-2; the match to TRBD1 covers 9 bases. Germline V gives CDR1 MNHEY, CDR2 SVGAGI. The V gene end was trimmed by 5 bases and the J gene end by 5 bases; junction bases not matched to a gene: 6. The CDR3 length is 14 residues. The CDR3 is CASSRVGQGYGYTF. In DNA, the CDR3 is TGTGCCAGCAGTCGTGTTGGACAGGGGTATGGCTACACCTTC.

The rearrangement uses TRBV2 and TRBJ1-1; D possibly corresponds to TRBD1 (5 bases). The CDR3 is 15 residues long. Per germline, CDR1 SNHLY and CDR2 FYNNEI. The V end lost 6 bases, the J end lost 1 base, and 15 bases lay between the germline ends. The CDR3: CASRHQGTENTEAFF. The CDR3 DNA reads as TGTGCCAGCAGACACCAGGGCACGGAGAACACTGAAGCTTTCTTT. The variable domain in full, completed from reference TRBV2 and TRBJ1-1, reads EPEVTQTPSHQVTQMGQEVILRCVPISNHLYFYWYRQILGQKVEFLVSFYNNEISEKSEIFDDQFSVERPDGSNFTLKIRSTKLEDSAMYFCASRHQGTENTEAFFGQGTRLTVV.

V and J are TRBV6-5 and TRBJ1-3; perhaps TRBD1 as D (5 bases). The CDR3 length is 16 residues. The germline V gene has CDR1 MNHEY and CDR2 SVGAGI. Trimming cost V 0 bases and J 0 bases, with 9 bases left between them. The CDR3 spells CASSYSGHLSGNTIYF. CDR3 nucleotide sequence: TGTGCCAGCAGTTACTCTGGACATCTCTCTGGAAACACCATATATTTT.

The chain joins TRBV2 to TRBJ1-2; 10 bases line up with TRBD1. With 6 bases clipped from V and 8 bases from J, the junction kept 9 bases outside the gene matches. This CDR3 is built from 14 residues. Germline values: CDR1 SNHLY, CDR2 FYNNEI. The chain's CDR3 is CASRMDRGGYGYTF. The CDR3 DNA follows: TGTGCCAGCAGAATGGACAGGGGGGGGTACGGCTACACCTTC.

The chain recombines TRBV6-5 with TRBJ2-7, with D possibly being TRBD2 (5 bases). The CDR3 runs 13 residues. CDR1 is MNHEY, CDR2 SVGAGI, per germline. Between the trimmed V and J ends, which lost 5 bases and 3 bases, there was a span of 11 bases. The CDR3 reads CASSLAGSYEQYF. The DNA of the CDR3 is TGTGCCAGCAGTCTGGCGGGCAGCTACGAGCAGTACTTC.

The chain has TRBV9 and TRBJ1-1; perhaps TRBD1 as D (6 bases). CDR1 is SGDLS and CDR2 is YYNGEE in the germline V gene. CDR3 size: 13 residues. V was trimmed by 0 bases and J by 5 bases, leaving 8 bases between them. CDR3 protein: CASSVDRETEAFF. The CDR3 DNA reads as TGTGCCAGCAGCGTAGACAGGGAAACTGAAGCTTTCTTT.

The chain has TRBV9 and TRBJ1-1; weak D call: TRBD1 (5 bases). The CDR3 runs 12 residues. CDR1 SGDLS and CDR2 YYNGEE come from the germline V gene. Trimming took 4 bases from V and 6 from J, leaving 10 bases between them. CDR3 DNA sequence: TGTGCCAGCAGCCGGGGGGAGGCTGAAGCTTTCTTT. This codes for CASSRGEAEAFF.

As DNA, the CDR3 is TGTGCCAGCAGCGGTGAAAGCCGTTCCCGGGAGCTGTTTTTT. Translating it yields CASSGESRSRELFF. The chain joins TRBV9 to TRBJ2-2; D is uncertain. CDR1 SGDLS and CDR2 YYNGEE come from the germline V gene. There are 14 residues in the CDR3. With 3 bases removed from V and 9 bases from J, the gap between germline ends came to 15 bases.

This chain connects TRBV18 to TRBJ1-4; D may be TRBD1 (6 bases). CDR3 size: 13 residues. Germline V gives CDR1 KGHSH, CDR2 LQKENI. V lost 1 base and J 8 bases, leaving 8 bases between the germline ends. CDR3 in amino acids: CASSPRTEEKLFF. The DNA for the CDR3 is TGTGCCAGCTCACCACGGACAGAGGAAAAACTGTTTTTT. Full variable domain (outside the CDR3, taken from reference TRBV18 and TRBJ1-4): NAGVMQNPRHLVRRRGQEARLRCSPMKGHSHVYWYRQLPEEGLKFMVYLQKENIIDESGMPKERFSAEFPKEGPSILRIQQVVRGDSAAYFCASSPRTEEKLFFGSGTQLSVL.

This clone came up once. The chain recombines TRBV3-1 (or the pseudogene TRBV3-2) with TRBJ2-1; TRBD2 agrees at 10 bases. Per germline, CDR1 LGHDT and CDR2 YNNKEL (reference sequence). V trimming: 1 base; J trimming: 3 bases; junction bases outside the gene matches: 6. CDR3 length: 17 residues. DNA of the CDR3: TGTGCCAGCAGCCAAGTAAGGCTAGCGGGGGTCTACAATGAGCAGTTCTTC. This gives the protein CASSQVRLAGVYNEQFF.

CDR3 loop: CASSREGSVSSYEQYF. Written as DNA, the CDR3 is TGCGCCAGCAGCCGGGAGGGATCCGTTAGCTCCTACGAGCAGTACTTC. The chain uses TRBV10-2 and TRBJ2-7; TRBD2 matches 8 bases. V lost 6 bases and J lost 0; bases outside the gene matches: 10. Germline CDR1 is WSHSY and CDR2 is SAAADI. The CDR3 is made up of 16 amino acids.

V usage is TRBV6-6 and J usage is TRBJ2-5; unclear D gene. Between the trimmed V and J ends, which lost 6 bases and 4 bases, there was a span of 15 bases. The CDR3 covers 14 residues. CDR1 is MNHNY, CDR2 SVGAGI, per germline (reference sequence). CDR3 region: CASSSISSVETQYF. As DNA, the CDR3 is TGTGCCAGCAGCTCCATTTCCTCGGTAGAGACCCAGTACTTC.